The 25 T cell receptor beta chains in this list originate from one sample, sequenced in a study of beta chain features in type 1 diabetes. Every bit of the isolated RNA underwent reverse transcription, so sequencing read expressed TCRB transcripts. Measured with immunoSEQ multiplex PCR; TCRdb has only the in-frame clones, and not every one. The table lists under 550,000 clones, over 9.5% of them singletons. Sequencing was done on a sample of naive CD4+ T cells from blood. All receptors come from a woman under 30 in good health.

Only a few counts were recorded for this clone. The rearrangement uses TRBV18 and TRBJ2-7; D possibly uses TRBD1 or TRBD2 (5 bases each). In germline, CDR1 is KGHSH, CDR2 LQKENI. Trimming removed 1 base at V and 9 bases at J, with 19 bases between. There are 15 residues in the CDR3. The CDR3, as DNA: TGTGCCAGCTCACCACGAGGACACGGGTCAGAGGGGCAGTACTTC. Translated, it gives CASSPRGHGSEGQYF.

The J gene is TRBJ1-2, the V gene TRBV6-6; 7 bases match TRBD1. Germline CDR1 and CDR2: MNHNY and SVGAGI (reference sequence). J was trimmed by 6 bases and V by 6 bases; bases with no gene match: 7. The CDR3 extends over 13 amino acids. CDR3 in amino acids: CASRYDRDNGYTF. The CDR3 region has the DNA TGTGCCAGCAGATACGACAGGGACAATGGCTACACCTTC.

This clone was detected ten times or more. The same CDR3 can be traced to other DNA sequences in this sample. The chain joins TRBV18 to TRBJ2-7; D is uncertain. This CDR3 spans 12 amino acids. Trimming took 5 bases from V and 2 from J, leaving 7 bases between them. Germline V gene lookup returns CDR1 KGHSH and CDR2 LQKENI. CDR3 nucleotide sequence: TGTGCCAGCTCAAGTCTGGCCTACGAGCAGTACTTC. Its protein is CASSSLAYEQYF.

CDR3 nucleotides: TGCGCCAGCAGCCAAGACAGTGGGGGGATATACAATGAGCAGTTCTTC. Protein product: CASSQDSGGIYNEQFF. The chain joins TRBV4-3 to TRBJ2-1; TRBD2 might be the D (6 bases). This CDR3 spans 16 amino acids. Germline lookup yields CDR1 LGHNA and CDR2 YSLEER. V gave up 0 bases and J gave up 4 bases, with 13 bases separating them.

The V call is TRBV2, the J call TRBJ2-3; D gene ambiguous. CDR3 length: 11 amino acids. Germline lookup yields CDR1 SNHLY and CDR2 FYNNEI. V dropped 7 bases and J dropped 2 bases, with 4 bases sitting between them. CDR3: CASTLTDTQYF. DNA for the CDR3: TGTGCCAGCACTCTCACAGATACGCAGTATTTT.

The CDR3 DNA sequence: TGTGCCAGCAGCGTAGATGATACTTTCAATGAGCAGTTCTTC. It is translated as CASSVDDTFNEQFF. The chain combines TRBV9 with TRBJ2-1; no clear D gene. CDR1 is SGDLS, CDR2 YYNGEE, per germline. Deletions cut 0 bases from V and 6 bases from J, with 10 bases between. The CDR3 is 14 residues long.

This clone appeared a few times. This chain connects TRBV29-1 to TRBJ2-7, with TRBD2 matching over 11 bases. Trimming cost V 4 bases and J 5 bases; bases outside gene matches: 10. Looked up from germline, CDR1 is SQVTM and CDR2 is ANQGSEA. The length of the CDR3 is 15 residues. This CDR3 is CSVGLAGYKGDEQYF. CDR3 nucleotide sequence: TGCAGCGTTGGACTAGCGGGATACAAAGGTGACGAGCAGTACTTC.

This clone was detected only a few times. J is TRBJ2-1 and V is TRBV7-2; weak D call: TRBD1 (8 bases). Per germline, CDR1 SGHTA and CDR2 FQGNSA. The germline V and J ends were trimmed by 5 bases and 9 bases, with 14 bases remaining between them. This CDR3 spans 13 amino acids. The CDR3 DNA sequence: TGTGCCAGCAGCCCCAACAGGGGGGGTGAGCAGTTCTTC. Protein product: CASSPNRGGEQFF.

This clone was detected only a few times. The chain links TRBV15 to TRBJ1-2; tentative D call: TRBD1 (5 bases). CDR1 is LNHNV, CDR2 YYDKDF, per germline (reference sequence). The CDR3 consists of 16 residues. Trimming left V 0 bases short and J 0 bases short, with 11 bases between. The CDR3 loop is CATSRDSGRTNYGYTF. The CDR3 coding sequence is TGTGCCACCAGCAGAGATTCAGGGAGGACTAACTATGGCTACACCTTC.

This clone was seen more than once but under ten times. The gene calls are TRBV14 and TRBJ2-1; D is uncertain. V was trimmed by 4 bases and J by 7 bases, leaving 17 bases between them. Germline V gene sequence: CDR1 SGHDN, CDR2 FVKESK. This CDR3 has 15 residues. For the CDR3, the DNA is TGTGCCAGCAGCCCCAGATTCGTCCCAAGGAATGAGCAGTTCTTC. Its protein is CASSPRFVPRNEQFF.

There are a few counts of this clone. This chain connects TRBV4-2 to TRBJ1-1; no clear D gene. CDR1 is LGHNA, CDR2 YNFKEQ, per germline. The CDR3 is 17 amino acids. Trimming stripped 1 base from V and 1 base from J, with 16 bases between. DNA for the CDR3: TGTGCCAGCAGCCAAGTGGGCAGCCCTCGAGGGAACACTGAAGCTTTCTTT. It yields the protein CASSQVGSPRGNTEAFF.

This clone was counted only a few times. This chain uses TRBV7-9 with TRBJ2-7; no reliable D call. V lost 5 bases, J lost 3 bases, and 14 bases lay in between. The CDR3 is 14 residues long. Germline CDR1 reads SEHNR; CDR2 reads FQNEAQ (reference sequence). DNA for the CDR3: TGTGCCAGCAGCCCTAATGCCATTGTCTACGAGCAGTACTTC. This sequence encodes CASSPNAIVYEQYF.

This clone was observed a few times. V and J are TRBV23-1 and TRBJ2-7; TRBD1 might be the D (6 bases). TRBV23-1 is an open reading frame, and its role is uncertain. This CDR3 has 17 residues. Trimming shortened V by 1 base and J by 1 base, and 17 bases separated the two germline ends. The CDR3 nucleotides are TGCGCCAGCAGTCAATTCGAGGCAGGGCAGGGGTCCTACGAGCAGTACGTC. Protein product: CASSQFEAGQGSYEQYV.

This chain connects TRBV9 to TRBJ2-7, with TRBD2 matching over 7 bases. J was trimmed by 12 bases and V by 4 bases; bases with no gene match: 19. This CDR3 is built from 15 residues. The V gene's germline CDR1 is SGDLS and CDR2 YYNGEE. The CDR3 DNA is TGTGCCAGCAGCCCCTCCGGGGTAGCGGGCCCGCCGGGGTACTTC. Translation: CASSPSGVAGPPGYF.

This clone was seen a few times. CDR3 DNA sequence: TGCGCCGGGGAAGGGGCACAGGGCGTAGCTGGGGCCAACGTCCTGACTTTC. Its translation: CAGEGAQGVAGANVLTF. The chain joins TRBV23-1 to TRBJ2-6; perhaps TRBD1 as D (6 bases). TRBV23-1 qualifies as an ORF whose function is uncertain. The CDR3 is 17 residues long. V was cut by 11 bases and J by 2 bases, with 22 bases left in between.

The CDR3 nucleotides are TGTGCCAGCAGTTTATCCCTGGGGGAGCTGTTTTTT. Translated: CASSLSLGELFF. The chain has TRBV28 and TRBJ2-2; D call uncertain. Germline CDR1 reads MDHEN; CDR2 reads SYDVKM. Trimming cost V 1 base and J 8 bases, with 5 bases left between them. The CDR3 is made up of 12 amino acids.

This clone was recorded a few times. This chain links TRBV29-1 with TRBJ2-4; TRBD1 is a possible D gene (5 bases). CDR1 is SQVTM and CDR2 is ANQGSEA in the germline V gene. The CDR3 consists of 14 residues. Trimming cost V 4 bases and J 8 bases, with 18 bases left between them. The CDR3 DNA sequence: TGCAGCGTTGCAGGCAGGGAAGGTTTGGACATTCAGTACTTC. Protein: CSVAGREGLDIQYF.

This clone was seen a few times. No DNA is shown, since the ends of the CDR3 on it are uncertain; the CDR3 is the one TCRdb lists. The chain employs TRBV7-2 and TRBJ2-7. The CDR3 contains 13 residues when both ends are counted. In germline, CDR1 is SGHTA, CDR2 FQGNSA. CDR3 in amino acids: CASSFAPAGEQYV.

This clone occurred once. This may be a read error, as it is one base from a much larger clone. The V and J genes are TRBV29-1 and TRBJ2-1, with D perhaps assigned TRBD1 or TRBD2 (6 bases each). Germline V gene lookup returns CDR1 SQVTM and CDR2 ANQGSEA. The CDR3 contains 15 residues. The CDR3 nucleotides are TGCAGCGTTGAAAAATCTCCGGAGGGGGACAATGAGCATTTCTTC. Translating gives CSVEKSPEGDNEHFF.

This clone was seen only a few times. The chain has TRBV14 and TRBJ2-3; D unclear. V lost 0 bases, J lost 2 bases, and 12 bases lay in between. The CDR3 length is 16 residues. CDR1 SGHDN and CDR2 FVKESK come from the germline V gene. The CDR3 DNA follows: TGTGCCAGCAGCCAAGAGGGCTACTCTATCACAGATACGCAGTATTTT. It yields the protein CASSQEGYSITDTQYF.

This clone was counted only a few times. The chain uses TRBV19 and TRBJ2-1, with D perhaps matching TRBD1 (5 bases). Germline V gives CDR1 LNHDA, CDR2 SQIVND (reference sequence). This CDR3 has 11 residues. V lost 4 bases and J lost 9, with 7 bases in between. The CDR3 region has the DNA TGTGCCAGTAGTAGGGGCTCTGAGCAGTTCTTC. It translates to CASSRGSEQFF. Using reference TRBV19 and TRBJ2-1 for the parts outside the CDR3, the full variable domain is DGGITQSPKYLFRKEGQNVTLSCEQNLNHDAMYWYRQDPGQGLRLIYYSQIVNDFQKGDIAEGYSVSREKKESFPLTVTSAQKNPTAFYLCASSRGSEQFFGPGTRLTVL.

This clone has only a few counts. The gene calls are TRBV15 and TRBJ2-7; no clear D gene. The V end lost 0 bases, the J end lost 5 bases, and 8 bases lay between the germline ends. The germline CDR1 and CDR2 sequences are LNHNV and YYDKDF (reference sequence). The CDR3 is 13 amino acids. This CDR3 reads CATSREKKDEQYV. CDR3 DNA sequence: TGTGCCACCAGCAGAGAAAAGAAGGACGAGCAGTACGTC.

The rearrangement uses TRBV4-3 and TRBJ1-2; a weak D match, TRBD1 (5 bases). CDR1 and CDR2 from the germline V gene are LGHNA and YSLEER. The ends were cut back, 0 bases at V and 4 bases at J, with 9 bases in the middle. The length of the CDR3 is 14 residues. The CDR3: CASSQDDRVYGYTF. CDR3 DNA: TGCGCCAGCAGCCAAGATGACAGAGTCTATGGCTACACCTTC.

The J gene is TRBJ2-4, the V gene TRBV7-2; the D gene could be TRBD1 or TRBD2 (5 bases each). V lost 4 bases and J 9 bases, leaving 13 bases between the germline ends. This CDR3 contains 13 residues. Germline CDR1 reads SGHTA; CDR2 reads FQGNSA. CDR3 DNA sequence: TGTGCCAGCAGCTCGGGGCAGTCCGGCATTCAGTACTTC. It translates to CASSSGQSGIQYF.

This clone was seen only a few times. The chain is built from TRBV5-1 and TRBJ2-3; either TRBD1 or TRBD2 may fit D (5 bases each). The V end was cut by 2 bases, the J end by 4 bases, with 11 bases between. The CDR3 sequence is 14 residues long. Germline values: CDR1 SGHRS, CDR2 YFSETQ. The CDR3 DNA reads TGCGCCAGCAGCTTCCAGGGTAGCGCAGATACGCAGTATTTT. It specifies CASSFQGSADTQYF.